A selection of T cell receptor beta chains follows, all from one sample in a study of tumor-infiltrating lymphocytes in primary liver carcinoma. MiXCR was run by TCRdb on the multiplex PCR reads, yielding one entry per CDR3 protein. This sample has tens of thousands of distinct CDR3 sequences, with over 65% found just once. Sample: liver tumor tissue from sampling region 5. Every receptor here comes from a man aged 35 to 55 with primary liver carcinoma and hepatitis B virus infection. The CDR3 runs from the conserved cysteine through the conserved F or W. A D gene is named only where the DNA matches it firmly. A row's size may be missing; if present it is once, few, many or a size class.

TRBJ1-6,NA,TRBV14,15,TRBD1,CSSSHRQGQNSPLYF,TGTTCCAGCAGCCACAGACAGGGGCAGAATTCACCCCTCTACTTT
TRBJ2-7,NA,TRBV29-1,17,NA,CSILGRLDGPPSYKQYF,TGCAGCATCCTAGGGCGCCTCGACGGACCCCCCTCCTACAAGCAGTACTTC
TRBJ2-3,NA,TRBV6-6,19,TRBD2,CASTDPRAELAGSTDTQYF,TGTGCCAGCACCGACCCCCGGGCAGAACTAGCGGGAAGCACAGATACGCAGTATTTT
TRBJ2-5,NA,TRBV5-1,11,NA,CANSTKETQYF,TGCGCCAACAGCACAAAGGAGACCCAGTACTTC
TRBJ2-5,NA,TRBV29-1,15,NA,CSVESAVGRSETQYF,TGCAGTGTTGAATCCGCTGTGGGTAGATCGGAGACCCAGTACTTC
TRBJ2-1,NA,TRBV7-8,16,NA,CANSFASGSSFGEQFF,TGTGCCAACAGCTTTGCCTCGGGTAGCTCTTTCGGTGAGCAGTTCTTC
TRBJ2-2,few,TRBV7-6,18,NA,CASSFLLGASPNTGELFF,TGTGCCAGCAGCTTCCTCCTGGGAGCATCACCGAACACCGGGGAGCTGTTTTTT
TRBJ2-3,NA,TRBV29-1,16,TRBD1,CSGIRDRPSRGDIQYF,TGCAGCGGAATCCGGGACAGGCCTTCTAGGGGAGATATACAGTATTTT
TRBJ2-7,NA,TRBV4-2,15,TRBD2,CASSHGASGTDEQYF,TGTGCCAGCAGCCATGGGGCTAGCGGGACGGACGAGCAGTACTTC
TRBJ2-4,NA,TRBV19,14,NA,CARGDMLPKNIQYF,TGTGCCAGAGGGGACATGCTTCCCAAAAACATTCAGTACTTC
TRBJ2-5,NA,TRBV5-8,14,TRBD2,CVNSFGTSGETQYF,TGTGTCAACAGCTTCGGGACTAGCGGAGAGACCCAGTACTTC
TRBJ2-4,NA,TRBV29-1,12,NA,CSVIHERGIQYF,TGCAGCGTAATTCATGAGCGAGGCATTCAGTACTTC
TRBJ2-3,NA,TRBV11-2,14,NA,CASIPPGQADTQYF,TGTGCCAGCATCCCCCCGGGCCAGGCAGATACGCAGTATTTC
TRBJ2-7,NA,TRBV28,15,NA,CASGRGSGCSYDQYF,TGTGCCAGCGGACGGGGTAGCGGTTGCTCCTACGATCAGTACTTC
TRBJ2-1,NA,TRBV14,16,TRBD2,CASSAVAGWVSNEQFF,TGTGCAAGCAGCGCCGTAGCGGGATGGGTAAGCAATGAGCAGTTCTTC
TRBJ1-3,few,TRBV4-2,15,NA,CASNHLQGTGNTIYF,TGTGCCAGCAACCACCTCCAGGGGACTGGAAACACCATATATTTT
TRBJ1-1,many,TRBV7-7,13,NA,CATSLPEQGLAFF,TGTGCCACCTCTCTTCCGGAACAGGGTCTAGCTTTCTTT
TRBJ2-5,NA,TRBV29-1,15,TRBD1,CGVEADRGRAETQCF,TGCGGCGTTGAAGCGGACAGGGGGCGAGCAGAGACACAGTGCTTC
TRBJ2-1,few,TRBV29-1,13,TRBD1,CSVMRPGQDEQFF,TGCAGCGTCATGCGCCCTGGACAGGATGAGCAGTTCTTC
TRBJ1-4,NA,TRBV6-1,16,NA,CASTEAGIATNGKLFF,TGTGCCAGCACTGAAGCGGGTATTGCAACTAATGGAAAACTGTTTTTT
TRBJ2-7,NA,TRBV5-5,15,NA,CASSLVGTTRYEQYF,TGTGCCAGCAGCTTAGTCGGCACCACTCGCTACGAGCAGTACTTC
TRBJ1-2,NA,TRBV28,16,TRBD1,CTSSTTPGTGTYGYTF,TGTACCAGCAGTACAACCCCCGGGACAGGGACCTATGGCTACACCTTC
TRBJ2-5,NA,TRBV29-1,15,NA,CSARTRGSWAETQYF,TGCAGCGCTCGGACTAGGGGGAGTTGGGCAGAGACCCAGTATTTC